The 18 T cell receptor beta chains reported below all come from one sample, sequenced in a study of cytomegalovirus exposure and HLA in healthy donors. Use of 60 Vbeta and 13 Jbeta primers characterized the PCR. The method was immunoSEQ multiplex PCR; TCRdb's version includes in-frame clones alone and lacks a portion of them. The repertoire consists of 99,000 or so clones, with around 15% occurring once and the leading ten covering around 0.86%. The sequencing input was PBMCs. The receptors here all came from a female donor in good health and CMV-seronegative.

As DNA, the CDR3 is TGTGCCAGCAGTTCCGACAGGTATAGATATGGCTACACCTTC. Its translation is CASSSDRYRYGYTF. The chain employs TRBV27 and TRBJ1-2; possibly TRBD1 for D (6 bases). The V and J ends lost 4 bases and 5 bases respectively, with 14 bases between them. The CDR3 runs to 14 residues. The V gene's germline CDR1 is MNHEY and CDR2 SMNVEV (reference sequence).

The DNA of the CDR3 is TGTGCCAGCAGCAAGGGGGACAAACTATGGTCCTACGAGCAGTACTTC. Translation: CASSKGDKLWSYEQYF. V usage is TRBV21-1 and J usage is TRBJ2-7; the table assigns TRBD1, which was not confirmed against the DNA. TRBV21-1 has pseudogene status. CDR3 size: 16 residues.

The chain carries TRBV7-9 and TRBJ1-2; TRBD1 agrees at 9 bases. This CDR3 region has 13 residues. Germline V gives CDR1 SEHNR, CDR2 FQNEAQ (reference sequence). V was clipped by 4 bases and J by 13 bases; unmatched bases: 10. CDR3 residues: CASSSKDRGAITF. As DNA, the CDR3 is TGTGCCAGCAGCTCGAAAGACAGGGGGGCTATCACCTTC.

This chain's CDR3 is CASSSRQTEAFF. The CDR3, as DNA: TGTGCCAGCAGTTCTAGACAGACTGAAGCTTTCTTT. The rearrangement links TRBV28 to TRBJ1-1; a weak D match, TRBD1 (5 bases). Trimming removed 4 bases from V and 5 bases from J, with 8 bases in between. The CDR3 is 12 amino acids. Per germline, CDR1 MDHEN and CDR2 SYDVKM.

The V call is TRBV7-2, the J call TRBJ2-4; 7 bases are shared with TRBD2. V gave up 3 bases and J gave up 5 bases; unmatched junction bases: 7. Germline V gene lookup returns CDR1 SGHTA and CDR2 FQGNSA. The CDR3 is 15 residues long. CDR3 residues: CASSLRSGMENIQYF. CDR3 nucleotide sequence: TGTGCCAGCAGCTTGCGGAGCGGGATGGAAAACATTCAGTACTTC. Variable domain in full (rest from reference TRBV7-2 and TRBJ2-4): GAGVSQSPSNKVTEKGKDVELRCDPISGHTALYWYRQSLGQGLEFLIYFQGNSAPDKSGLPSDRFSAERTGGSVSTLTIQRTQQEDSAVYLCASSLRSGMENIQYFGAGTRLSVL.

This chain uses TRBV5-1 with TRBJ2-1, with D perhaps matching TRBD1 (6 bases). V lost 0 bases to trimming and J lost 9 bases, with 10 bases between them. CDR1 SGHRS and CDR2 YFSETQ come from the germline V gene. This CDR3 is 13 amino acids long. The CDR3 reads CASSLAGGIEQFF. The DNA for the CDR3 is TGCGCCAGCAGCTTGGCTGGGGGCATTGAGCAGTTCTTC.

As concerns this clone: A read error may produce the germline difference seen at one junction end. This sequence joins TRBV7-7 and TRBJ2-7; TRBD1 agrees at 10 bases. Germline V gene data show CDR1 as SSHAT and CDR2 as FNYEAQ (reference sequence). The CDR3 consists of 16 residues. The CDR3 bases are TGTGCTAGCAGCTTACCCGGACAGGGGGTATCCTACGAGCAGTACTTC. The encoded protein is CASSLPGQGVSYEQYF.

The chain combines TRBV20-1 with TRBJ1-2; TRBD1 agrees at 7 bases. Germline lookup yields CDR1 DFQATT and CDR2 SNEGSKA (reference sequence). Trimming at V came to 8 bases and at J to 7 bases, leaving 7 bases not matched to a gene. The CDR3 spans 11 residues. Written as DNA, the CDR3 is TGCAGTACTGACAGGGAGTTTGGCTACACCTTC. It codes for CSTDREFGYTF.

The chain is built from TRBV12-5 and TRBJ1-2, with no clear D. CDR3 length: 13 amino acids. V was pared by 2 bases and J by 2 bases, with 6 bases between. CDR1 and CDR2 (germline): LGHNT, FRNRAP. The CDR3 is CASGLSGNYGYTF. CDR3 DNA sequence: TGTGCTAGTGGTTTGTCGGGGAACTATGGCTACACCTTC.

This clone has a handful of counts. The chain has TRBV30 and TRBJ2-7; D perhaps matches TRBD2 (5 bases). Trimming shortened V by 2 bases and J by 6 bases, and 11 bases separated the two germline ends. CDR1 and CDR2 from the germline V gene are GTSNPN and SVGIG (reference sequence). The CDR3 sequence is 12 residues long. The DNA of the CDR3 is TGTGCCTGGAGTCTGTTGGGGAGCGAGCAGTACTTC. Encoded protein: CAWSLLGSEQYF.

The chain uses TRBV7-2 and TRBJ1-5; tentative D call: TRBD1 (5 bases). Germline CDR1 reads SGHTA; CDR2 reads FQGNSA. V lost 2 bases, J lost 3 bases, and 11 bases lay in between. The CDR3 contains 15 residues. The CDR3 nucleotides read TGTGCCAGCAGCTTACAGGCAGGGAACAATCAGCCCCAGCATTTT. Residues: CASSLQAGNNQPQHF.

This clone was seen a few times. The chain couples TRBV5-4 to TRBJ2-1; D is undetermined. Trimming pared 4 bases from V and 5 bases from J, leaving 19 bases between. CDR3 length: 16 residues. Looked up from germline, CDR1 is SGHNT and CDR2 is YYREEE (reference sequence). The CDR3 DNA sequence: TGTGCCAGCAGCCGGAGAGACTTAATCGCGGACAATGAGCAGTTCTTC. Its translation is CASSRRDLIADNEQFF.

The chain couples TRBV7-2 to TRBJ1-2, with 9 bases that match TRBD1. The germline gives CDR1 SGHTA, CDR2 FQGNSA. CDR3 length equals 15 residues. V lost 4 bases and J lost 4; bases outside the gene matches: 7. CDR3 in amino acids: CASSSRTGDFYGYTF. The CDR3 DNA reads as TGTGCCAGCAGCTCTAGGACAGGGGACTTCTATGGCTACACCTTC. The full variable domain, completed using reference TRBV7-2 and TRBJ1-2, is GAGVSQSPSNKVTEKGKDVELRCDPISGHTALYWYRQSLGQGLEFLIYFQGNSAPDKSGLPSDRFSAERTGGSVSTLTIQRTQQEDSAVYLCASSSRTGDFYGYTFGSGTRLTVV.

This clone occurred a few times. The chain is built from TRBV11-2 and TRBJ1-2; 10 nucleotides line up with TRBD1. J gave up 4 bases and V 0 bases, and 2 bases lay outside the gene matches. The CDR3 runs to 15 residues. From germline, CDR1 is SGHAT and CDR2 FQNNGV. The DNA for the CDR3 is TGTGCCAGCAGCTTAGAGGGACAGGGGATCTATGGCTACACCTTC. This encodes CASSLEGQGIYGYTF. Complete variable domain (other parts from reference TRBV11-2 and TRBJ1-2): EAGVAQSPRYKIIEKRQSVAFWCNPISGHATLYWYQQILGQGPKLLIQFQNNGVVDDSQLPKDRFSAERLKGVDSTLKIQPAKLEDSAVYLCASSLEGQGIYGYTFGSGTRLTVV.

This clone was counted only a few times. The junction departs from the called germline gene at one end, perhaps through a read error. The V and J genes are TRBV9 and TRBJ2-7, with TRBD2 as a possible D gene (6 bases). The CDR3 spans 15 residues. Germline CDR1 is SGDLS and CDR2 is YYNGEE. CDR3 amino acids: CASSAGGVFSYEQHF. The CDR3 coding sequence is TGTGCCAGCAGCGCCGGAGGGGTCTTCTCCTACGAGCAGCACTTC.

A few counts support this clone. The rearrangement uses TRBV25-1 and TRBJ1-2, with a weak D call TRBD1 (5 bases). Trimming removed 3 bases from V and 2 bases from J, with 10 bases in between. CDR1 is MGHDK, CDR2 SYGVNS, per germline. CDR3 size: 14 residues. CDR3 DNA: TGTGCCAGCAGTGACACCAAGGGGAACTATGGCTACACCTTC. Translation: CASSDTKGNYGYTF.

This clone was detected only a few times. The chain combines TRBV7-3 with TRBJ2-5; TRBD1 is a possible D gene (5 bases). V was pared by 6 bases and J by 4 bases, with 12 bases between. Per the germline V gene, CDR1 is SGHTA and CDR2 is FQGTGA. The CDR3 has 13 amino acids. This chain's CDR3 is CASSRTQGETQYF. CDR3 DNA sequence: TGTGCCAGCAGTCGCACGCAGGGAGAGACCCAGTACTTC.

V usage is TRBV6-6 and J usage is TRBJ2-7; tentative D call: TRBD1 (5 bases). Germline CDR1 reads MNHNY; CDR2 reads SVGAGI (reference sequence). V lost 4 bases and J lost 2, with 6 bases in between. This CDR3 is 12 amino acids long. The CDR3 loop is CASSWTPYEQYF. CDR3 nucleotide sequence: TGTGCCAGCAGTTGGACACCCTACGAGCAGTACTTC.